Presented here are 13 T cell receptor beta chains from one specimen sequenced in a study of blood T cell repertoires in COVID-19. TCRdb's copy holds only in-frame clones and misses some; the assay was immunoSEQ multiplex PCR. The repertoire includes around 200,000 clones, more than 75% of them detected once, and roughly 5% sits in the top ten. What was sequenced was peripheral blood. These receptors originate from an elderly woman with acute or convalescent COVID-19.

This CDR3 reads CASSFAGTANTEAFF. The CDR3 region has the DNA TGTGCCAGCTCATTCGCCGGGACAGCGAACACTGAAGCTTTCTTT. The V gene is TRBV18, the J gene TRBJ1-1, with TRBD1 matching over 7 bases. This CDR3 has 15 amino acids. Trimming took 5 bases from V and 1 from J; bases not matched to a gene: 7. The germline V gene encodes CDR1 KGHSH and CDR2 LQKENI.

J is TRBJ1-5 and V is TRBV28, with 8 bases identical to TRBD1. Germline CDR1 reads MDHEN; CDR2 reads SYDVKM. J lost 10 bases, V lost 5 bases, and 4 bases had no gene match. The CDR3 is 12 residues long. The CDR3 region is CASSGGTGPQHF. The CDR3 DNA reads as TGTGCCAGCAGTGGTGGGACAGGACCCCAGCATTTT.

The chain carries TRBV18 and TRBJ1-1, with 7 bases aligning to TRBD1. Germline loops: CDR1 KGHSH, CDR2 LQKENI. V dropped 5 bases and J dropped 8; count of bases not matched to a gene: 5. This CDR3 contains 12 residues. CDR3 residues: CASSTTGAEAFF. DNA for the CDR3: TGTGCCAGCTCAACAACAGGGGCGGAAGCTTTCTTT.

This chain links TRBV7-9 with TRBJ1-1; D ambiguous. The CDR3 extends over 15 amino acids. Germline values: CDR1 SEHNR, CDR2 FQNEAQ (reference sequence). The V gene lost 7 bases and the J gene lost 2 bases, with 17 bases spanning the gap. The CDR3 nucleotides are TGTGCCAGCACCCCCCGAGCCCCAATAAACACTGAAGCTTTCTTT. Residues: CASTPRAPINTEAFF.

J is TRBJ1-2 and V is TRBV2; D is unresolved. Germline V gene data show CDR1 as SNHLY and CDR2 as FYNNEI. Trimming pared 0 bases from V and 2 bases from J, leaving 7 bases between. The CDR3 is 14 amino acids. Written as DNA, the CDR3 is TGTGCCAGCAGTGAAGCCACAGCCAACTATGGCTACACCTTC. Its translation is CASSEATANYGYTF.

CDR3 DNA: TGTGCCAGCAGCTATCCGGGACTAGCGGGAGGCAAGCAGTTCTTC. It encodes CASSYPGLAGGKQFF. The chain links TRBV5-4 to TRBJ2-1, with 15 bases lining up with TRBD2. V lost 3 bases to trimming and J lost 11 bases; unmatched junction nucleotides: 6. The CDR3 totals 15 residues. In germline, CDR1 is SGHNT, CDR2 YYREEE (reference sequence).

V and J are TRBV7-2 and TRBJ1-3, with 8 bases aligning to TRBD1. Per germline, CDR1 SGHTA and CDR2 FQGNSA. The length of the CDR3 is 15 residues. Unmatched junction bases numbered 3, after V lost 0 bases and J lost 5 bases. CDR3 protein: CASSLAQGARNTIYF. In nucleotides, the CDR3 is TGTGCCAGCAGCTTAGCGCAGGGGGCGAGAAACACCATATATTTT. Full variable domain (rest looked up from reference TRBV7-2 and TRBJ1-3): GAGVSQSPSNKVTEKGKDVELRCDPISGHTALYWYRQSLGQGLEFLIYFQGNSAPDKSGLPSDRFSAERTGGSVSTLTIQRTQQEDSAVYLCASSLAQGARNTIYFGEGSWLTVV.

The CDR3 spells CASSGGTGGNQPQHF. CDR3 DNA sequence: TGTGCCAGCAGCGGAGGGACAGGAGGCAATCAGCCCCAGCATTTT. The V and J genes are TRBV7-8 and TRBJ1-5; 8 bases agree with TRBD1. Germline trimming cut 5 bases from V and 2 bases from J; bases unmatched to any gene: 5. CDR1 and CDR2 from the germline V gene are SGHVS and FQNEAQ. The CDR3 has 15 amino acids. Combining the CDR3 with reference TRBV7-8 and TRBJ1-5 gives the whole variable domain GAGVSQSPRYKVAKRGQDVALRCDPISGHVSLFWYQQALGQGPEFLTYFQNEAQLDKSGLPSDRFFAERPEGSVSTLKIQRTQQEDSAVYLCASSGGTGGNQPQHFGDGTRLSIL.

The chain links TRBV7-9 to TRBJ2-3; weak D call: TRBD2 (6 bases). CDR3 length: 18 amino acids. Germline assignment: CDR1 SEHNR and CDR2 FQNEAQ (reference sequence). Trimming stripped 3 bases from V and 0 bases from J, with 19 bases between. The CDR3 DNA reads as TGTGCCAGCAGCTTGGTTTATGTGGCGGAGGGAAGCACAGATACGCAGTATTTT. Amino acid sequence: CASSLVYVAEGSTDTQYF.

The chain joins TRBV2 to TRBJ1-5; TRBD1 matches 10 bases. CDR1 is SNHLY and CDR2 is FYNNEI in the germline V gene. The CDR3 is 15 residues long. With 6 bases clipped from V and 5 bases from J, the junction kept 7 bases outside the gene matches. Here the CDR3 DNA reads TGTGCCAGCAGGGGACTGACAGGGGGCTATCAGCCCCAGCATTTT. The encoded protein is CASRGLTGGYQPQHF.

Concerning this clone itself: Other DNA sequences in this specimen translate into the identical CDR3. This sequence joins TRBV18 and TRBJ1-5; D remains unclear. Germline-derived CDR1 and CDR2 are KGHSH and LQKENI. The germline V and J ends were trimmed by 3 bases and 2 bases, with 11 bases remaining between them. This CDR3 region has 15 residues. The DNA of the CDR3 is TGTGCCAGCTCACCGCCGCCCGGGGGCAATCAGCCCCAGCATTTT. It specifies CASSPPPGGNQPQHF.

V gene TRBV5-1 combines with J gene TRBJ2-7; TRBD1 matches 11 bases. Germline values: CDR1 SGHRS, CDR2 YFSETQ. This CDR3 region has 15 residues. V was clipped by 4 bases and J by 2 bases; unmatched bases: 5. The CDR3 DNA reads TGCGCCAGCAGCGCTGGGGGACAGGGGGCCTACGAGCAGTACTTC. Protein product: CASSAGGQGAYEQYF. Combining the CDR3 with reference TRBV5-1 and TRBJ2-7 gives the whole variable domain KAGVTQTPRYLIKTRGQQVTLSCSPISGHRSVSWYQQTPGQGLQFLFEYFSETQRNKGNFPGRFSGRQFSNSRSEMNVSTLELGDSALYLCASSAGGQGAYEQYFGPGTRLTVT.

The chain has TRBV27 and TRBJ2-1; D possibly corresponds to TRBD2 (5 bases). V was clipped by 3 bases and J by 5 bases, with 11 bases between them. Per the germline V gene, CDR1 is MNHEY and CDR2 is SMNVEV (reference sequence). The CDR3 covers 14 residues. The CDR3 DNA reads as TGTGCCAGCAGTTTTCGGACTGCCAACAATGAGCAGTTCTTC. It specifies CASSFRTANNEQFF.